This entry describes one T cell receptor beta chain. Its antigen remains undetermined. Base-call qualities are not available, and no considerably larger clone is one nucleotide away. The data were taken from a study of blood T cell repertoires in COVID-19 (dated by TCRdb to the early 2020s). Notes on the research overall: Samples from collaborators originated in the United States, Italy and Spain and spanned both the acute and convalescent phases of COVID-19. HLA class I and class II types, where available, came from metadata supplied by the sample provider rather than from assay-based typing. The samples were drawn from the first 160 participants of the ongoing ImmuneRACE study and from 1,254 subjects provided by 6 global collaborators. The repertoires were released in a freely available public database intended as a resource for research on the immune response to SARS-CoV-2. The prospective study material was composed of cDNA or gDNA derived from T cells, B-cell-depleted T cells, or PBMCs. The dataset comprised deeply sampled blood TCRbeta repertoires from subjects exposed to, actively infected with, or recovered from COVID-19. Nearly every sample came with metadata listing a de-identified subject ID, COVID-19 status, age in years and sex. General study outcomes and caveats: Clinical and demographic metadata were provided uncurated, with the amount varying by source and participant.

The germline V gene yields MDHEN for CDR1 and SYDVKM for CDR2. The germline ends are 22 bases apart after V is trimmed by 4 bases and J by 9 bases. The CDR3 contains 16 residues, cysteine and phenylalanine counted. Of all the DNA, just the CDR3 is kept, 48 bases in frame from base 1. The collaborating institutions used their own protocols to collect whole blood in K2EDTA tubes. For TCRbeta analysis, collaborator samples were shipped as frozen whole blood, as isolated PBMCs, or as DNA extracted from either sample type. TCRbeta CDR3 regions were amplified from genomic DNA by means of the immunoSEQ Assay, a bias-controlled multiplex PCR. The original pipeline was this. The number of nucleated cells in each sample was estimated from the amplification of reference gene primers within the assay. To quantify the absolute abundance of each unique TCRbeta CDR3 rearrangement, sequence reads were collapsed and filtered. For each sample, productive Simpson clonality was calculated by taking the square root of Simpson's diversity index across productive rearrangements. Here the immuneACCESS table is served through TCRdb, limited to in-frame sequences with V and J called. Missing clones are a known gap in these copies; in checked studies unresolved V genes cover under half, and the rest lacks a known reason. The V and J calls and clone size are taken from that table; D and trimming were inferred from the DNA. For this sample there are several thousand clones; roughly 80% appear just once. Clones ranked in the top ten supply approximately 7% of the sample.

The chain links TRBV28 with TRBJ1-5; no D gene is confidently identified. Input material: peripheral blood. The origin of this receptor is a man aged 65 to 85 with active COVID-19. Here the CDR3 is given as CASSWSDGSFSRPQHF. The sequenced DNA is TGTGCCAGCAGTTGGTCGGACGGGAGCTTTTCCCGGCCCCAGCATTTT.